Each of the 13 T cell receptor beta chains below was sequenced from the same sample in a study of T cell responses to AZD1222 COVID-19 vaccine. Produced via immunoSEQ multiplex PCR; TCRdb's table is partial and in-frame only. The sample lists about 86,000 clones, about 86% occurring once. The starting material was peripheral blood, obtained on day 0 of MenACWY control vaccination. The receptors come from an adult in good health.

V and J are TRBV2 and TRBJ1-6; unclear D gene. This CDR3 comprises 11 residues. Trimming removed 3 bases from V and 10 bases from J, with 4 bases in between. CDR1 is SNHLY, CDR2 FYNNEI, per germline. The CDR3 sequence is CASSDGSPLHF. Written as DNA, the CDR3 is TGTGCCAGCAGTGACGGATCACCCCTCCACTTT.

The CDR3 sequence: CASSLTGGNTQYF. CDR3 DNA sequence: TGCGCCAGCAGCTTGACGGGCGGGAATACGCAGTATTTT. This sequence joins TRBV5-1 and TRBJ2-3; D is possibly TRBD2 (6 bases). The length of the CDR3 is 13 residues. Trimming cost V 1 base and J 7 bases, with 10 bases left between them. Germline V gives CDR1 SGHRS, CDR2 YFSETQ. Filled out from reference TRBV5-1 and TRBJ2-3, the complete variable domain reads KAGVTQTPRYLIKTRGQQVTLSCSPISGHRSVSWYQQTPGQGLQFLFEYFSETQRNKGNFPGRFSGRQFSNSRSEMNVSTLELGDSALYLCASSLTGGNTQYFGPGTRLTVL.

This CDR3 is CASSPFPLQGAVGYGYTF. DNA for the CDR3: TGTGCCAGCAGTCCTTTCCCGTTACAGGGGGCGGTGGGGTATGGCTACACCTTC. The chain combines TRBV28 with TRBJ1-2; TRBD1 agrees at 9 bases. CDR3 length: 18 amino acids. Germline CDR1 MDHEN, CDR2 SYDVKM. J lost 5 bases, V lost 5 bases, and 18 bases had no gene match.

The gene calls are TRBV27 and TRBJ1-4; D remains ambiguous. The length of the CDR3 is 14 residues. V was trimmed by 8 bases and J by 1 base, leaving 11 bases between them. Germline loops: CDR1 MNHEY, CDR2 SMNVEV (reference sequence). CDR3 bases: TGTGCCAGCTCGCGAGGGCGAACTAATGAAAAACTGTTTTTT. Translating gives CASSRGRTNEKLFF. Based on the CDR3 plus reference TRBV27 and TRBJ1-4, the full variable domain is EAQVTQNPRYLITVTGKKLTVTCSQNMNHEYMSWYRQDPGLGLRQIYYSMNVEVTDKGDVPEGYKVSRKEKRNFPLILESPSPNQTSLYFCASSRGRTNEKLFFGSGTQLSVL.

The V gene is TRBV6-5, the J gene TRBJ1-1; the D is unclear. This CDR3 comprises 13 residues. Looked up from germline, CDR1 is MNHEY and CDR2 is SVGAGI. The V gene lost 5 bases and the J gene lost 4 bases, with 11 bases spanning the gap. The CDR3 reads CASSPAGVTEAFF. CDR3 nucleotides: TGTGCCAGCAGTCCCGCGGGCGTCACTGAAGCTTTCTTT.

This chain connects TRBV6-1 to TRBJ2-6; D not resolved. V shed 3 bases and J shed 1 base, with 4 bases lying between them. The CDR3 has 14 amino acids. The germline V gene has CDR1 MNHNS and CDR2 SASEGT. CDR3 protein: CASSDTSGANVLTF. DNA of the CDR3: TGTGCCAGCAGTGACACATCTGGGGCCAACGTCCTGACTTTC.

The CDR3 DNA sequence: TGTGCCAGTAGTATAGCCCAGAGGGATACGCAGTATTTT. It specifies CASSIAQRDTQYF. V and J are TRBV19 and TRBJ2-3; D unclear. The CDR3 consists of 13 residues. The V gene lost 1 base and the J gene lost 6 bases, with 8 bases spanning the gap. CDR1 and CDR2 (germline): LNHDA, SQIVND (reference sequence).

The chain employs TRBV11-3 and TRBJ2-3, with 9 positions matching TRBD2. The V segment lost 6 bases and the J segment 2 bases; nucleotides outside the gene matches: 9. Germline V gene data show CDR1 as SGHNT and CDR2 as YENEEA. CDR3 size: 16 residues. The DNA of the CDR3 is TGTGCCAGCAGGGACGGTCGCGGGGGGGACACAGATACGCAGTATTTT. Translating gives CASRDGRGGDTDTQYF.

Here the CDR3 reads CASSLGQAFF. CDR3 in DNA: TGTGCCAGCAGCTTAGGGCAGGCTTTCTTT. This sequence joins TRBV11-2 and TRBJ1-1; D gene unclear. V was trimmed by 1 base and J by 11 bases, leaving 5 bases between them. Germline V lookup: CDR1 SGHAT, CDR2 FQNNGV. CDR3 length: 10 amino acids. Combining the CDR3 with reference TRBV11-2 and TRBJ1-1 gives the whole variable domain EAGVAQSPRYKIIEKRQSVAFWCNPISGHATLYWYQQILGQGPKLLIQFQNNGVVDDSQLPKDRFSAERLKGVDSTLKIQPAKLEDSAVYLCASSLGQAFFGQGTRLTVV.

In DNA form, the CDR3 reads TGTGCCAGCGGAGGGTACAGATCCTACGAGCAGTACTTC. Its translation: CASGGYRSYEQYF. The rearrangement links TRBV6-5 to TRBJ2-7, with D possibly being TRBD2 (6 bases). The V gene lost 8 bases and the J gene lost 1 base, with 12 bases spanning the gap. CDR1 and CDR2 from the germline V gene are MNHEY and SVGAGI. The CDR3 runs to 13 residues.

This CDR3 reads CASTGRGPGSNQPQHF. CDR3 DNA sequence: TGTGCCTCCACGGGCAGGGGGCCAGGGAGCAATCAGCCCCAGCATTTT. This chain joins TRBV5-3 and TRBJ1-5; 8 nucleotides align to TRBD1. TRBV5-3 is reported as an ORF; its role is uncertain. The CDR3 totals 16 residues. Trimming at V came to 10 bases and at J to 1 base, leaving 13 bases not matched to a gene.

J is TRBJ1-2 and V is TRBV2, with 10 bases identical to TRBD1. This CDR3 is 14 amino acids long. The V and J ends lost 7 bases and 7 bases, in that order; junction bases with no gene match: 9. Looked up from germline, CDR1 is SNHLY and CDR2 is FYNNEI. CDR3 region: CASTNARDRGGYTF. The DNA for the CDR3 is TGTGCCAGCACTAATGCAAGGGACAGGGGTGGCTACACCTTC.

In its sample, this clone was seen once. In this CDR3 the conserved last residue, phenylalanine or tryptophan, is missing, so a read error is likely. The DNA is omitted, as the CDR3 cannot be located on it reliably, and the CDR3 follows TCRdb's listing. This CDR3 reads CASSPLRSRDR. The V and J genes are TRBV18 and TRBJ2-6; the DNA was not compared with TRBD1, the D call given in the table. Both ends counted, the CDR3 spans 11 residues. Germline lookup yields CDR1 KGHSH and CDR2 LQKENI.